Below are 16 T cell receptor beta chains sequenced from a single sample in a study of blood T cell repertoires in COVID-19. Sequencing used immunoSEQ multiplex PCR; TCRdb keeps in-frame clones, though not all of them. The table shows about 150,000 clones, with around 85% occurring only once. Sequencing used peripheral blood. The origin of the receptors is an elderly man with COVID-19, enrolled during active disease.

The chain carries TRBV19 and TRBJ1-1; no firm D call. The CDR3 length is 17 residues. Trimming took off 8 bases at V and 2 bases at J, with 24 bases between the two ends. Germline V gene lookup returns CDR1 LNHDA and CDR2 SQIVND (reference sequence). The CDR3 DNA is TGTGCCAGTCGGATCGGCTTGCAGGTCGCCACCAACACTGAAGCTTTCTTT. It encodes CASRIGLQVATNTEAFF.

This sequence joins TRBV7-3 and TRBJ2-5; a possible D gene is TRBD2 (5 bases). CDR1 SGHTA and CDR2 FQGTGA come from the germline V gene. V was shortened by 4 bases and J by 5 bases, with 11 bases between the two germline ends. This CDR3 contains 13 residues. The CDR3 here is CASSSGVTETQYF. In DNA form, the CDR3 reads TGTGCCAGCAGCTCCGGGGTTACGGAGACCCAGTACTTC.

V gene TRBV2 combines with J gene TRBJ2-7, with 9 bases that match TRBD2. Germline lookup yields CDR1 SNHLY and CDR2 FYNNEI. V was pared by 4 bases and J by 3 bases, with 7 bases of the junction left unmatched. This CDR3 spans 15 amino acids. CDR3 residues: CASSVRGGDYYEQYF. CDR3 DNA sequence: TGTGCCAGCAGTGTACGCGGGGGGGACTACTACGAGCAGTACTTC.

This rearrangement joins TRBV2 to TRBJ2-7, with D possibly TRBD2 on 5 matching bases. This CDR3 is built from 14 residues. Germline CDR1 reads SNHLY; CDR2 reads FYNNEI. V was shortened by 4 bases and J by 0 bases, with 10 bases between the two germline ends. CDR3 region: CASSVEGSSYEQYF. The DNA for the CDR3 is TGTGCCAGCAGTGTCGAGGGTAGCTCCTACGAGCAGTACTTC.

The chain couples TRBV2 to TRBJ2-5; 8 bases match TRBD2. J gave up 2 bases and V 8 bases, and 7 bases lay outside the gene matches. There are 14 residues in the CDR3. Germline assignment: CDR1 SNHLY and CDR2 FYNNEI. CDR3 DNA: TGTGCCAGCCAGGGTAGCGGGGCTCAAGAGACCCAGTACTTC. Translating gives CASQGSGAQETQYF.

About this clone itself: The identical CDR3 is also encoded by other nucleotide sequences in the sample. The V call is TRBV18, the J call TRBJ1-5; 9 bases map to TRBD1. Germline V CDR1 and CDR2: KGHSH, LQKENI. The CDR3 is 14 amino acids. V shed 3 bases and J 4 bases; nucleotides not matched to a gene: 1. CDR3 residues: CASSPGTGNQPQHF. CDR3 in DNA: TGTGCCAGCTCACCGGGGACAGGGAATCAGCCCCAGCATTTT. The full variable domain, rest sourced from reference TRBV18 and TRBJ1-5, is NAGVMQNPRHLVRRRGQEARLRCSPMKGHSHVYWYRQLPEEGLKFMVYLQKENIIDESGMPKERFSAEFPKEGPSILRIQQVVRGDSAAYFCASSPGTGNQPQHFGDGTRLSIL.

J is TRBJ1-6 and V is TRBV5-8; perhaps TRBD1 as D (6 bases). The CDR3 is 16 residues long. V was pared by 2 bases and J by 7 bases, with 16 bases between. The germline V gene has CDR1 SGHTS and CDR2 YDEGEE. The CDR3 nucleotides are TGTGCCAGCAGCTTATCGGGGGGCAGGTCGAATTCACCCCTCCACTTT. Translating it yields CASSLSGGRSNSPLHF.

The chain is built from TRBV6-5 and TRBJ1-6; TRBD1 aligns across 7 bases. This CDR3 has 15 residues. CDR1 and CDR2 (germline): MNHEY, SVGAGI. V gave up 6 bases and J gave up 2 bases; unmatched junction bases: 4. CDR3 in DNA: TGTGCCAGCAGACCGGGACAGACCTATAATTCACCCCTCCACTTT. This gives the protein CASRPGQTYNSPLHF.

This chain connects TRBV12-5 to TRBJ1-1, with D unresolved. CDR1 and CDR2 from the germline V gene are LGHNT and FRNRAP. The CDR3 runs to 12 residues. V lost 3 bases, J lost 5 bases, and 7 bases lay in between. The CDR3: CASGFGVTEAFF. The CDR3 DNA sequence: TGTGCTAGTGGTTTCGGGGTAACTGAAGCTTTCTTT. The full variable domain, rest sourced from reference TRBV12-5 and TRBJ1-1, is DARVTQTPRHKVTEMGQEVTMRCQPILGHNTVFWYRQTMMQGLELLAYFRNRAPLDDSGMPKDRFSAEMPDATLATLKIQPSEPRDSAVYFCASGFGVTEAFFGQGTRLTVV.

This chain links TRBV10-1 with TRBJ2-1; TRBD1 matches 8 bases. V shed 0 bases, J shed 6 bases, and the junction held 7 bases outside the gene matches. CDR3 length: 16 residues. CDR1 and CDR2 from the germline V gene are WNHNN and SYGVQD (reference sequence). CDR3 region: CASSESGAGGFNEQFF. The CDR3 bases are TGCGCCAGCAGTGAGTCTGGGGCAGGGGGCTTCAATGAGCAGTTCTTC.

This chain links TRBV19 with TRBJ2-6; a weak D match, TRBD2 (6 bases). Trimming stripped 5 bases from V and 0 bases from J, with 17 bases between. This CDR3 is built from 18 residues. Germline V lookup: CDR1 LNHDA, CDR2 SQIVND (reference sequence). The CDR3 loop is CASSALEGRASGANVLTF. CDR3 nucleotides: TGTGCCAGTAGTGCGTTGGAGGGAAGGGCCTCTGGGGCCAACGTCCTGACTTTC.

The V call is TRBV7-9, the J call TRBJ1-2, with a tentative D call TRBD1 (6 bases). CDR3 length: 12 amino acids. Germline lookup yields CDR1 SEHNR and CDR2 FQNEAQ (reference sequence). Trimming removed 2 bases at V and 11 bases at J, with 12 bases between. The chain's CDR3 is CASSLQGGQYTF. CDR3 nucleotide sequence: TGTGCCAGCAGCTTACAGGGTGGACAGTACACCTTC. Full variable domain (missing parts from reference TRBV7-9 and TRBJ1-2): DTGVSQNPRHKITKRGQNVTFRCDPISEHNRLYWYRQTLGQGPEFLTYFQNEAQLEKSRLLSDRFSAERPKGSFSTLEIQRTEQGDSAMYLCASSLQGGQYTFGSGTRLTVV.

This chain joins TRBV19 and TRBJ2-5, with D perhaps matching TRBD1 (6 bases). The germline V and J ends were trimmed by 5 bases and 5 bases, with 21 bases remaining between them. The CDR3 contains 16 residues. Germline-derived CDR1 and CDR2 are LNHDA and SQIVND (reference sequence). This CDR3 reads CASSPLGTTPRETQYF. The CDR3 DNA is TGTGCCAGTAGTCCTTTGGGGACAACCCCGAGGGAGACCCAGTACTTC.

The gene calls are TRBV5-1 and TRBJ2-7; 9 nucleotides align to TRBD2. Unmatched junction bases numbered 3, after V lost 3 bases and J lost 2 bases. The CDR3 spans 14 residues. CDR1 SGHRS and CDR2 YFSETQ come from the germline V gene. The CDR3 loop reads CASSWGGGAYEQYF. The DNA for the CDR3 is TGCGCCAGCAGCTGGGGCGGGGGGGCCTACGAGCAGTACTTC.

This clone was recorded a few times. The CDR3 is CASSPRTQNTEAFF. For the CDR3, the DNA is TGTGCCAGCAGCCCCCGGACACAGAACACTGAAGCTTTCTTT. V and J are TRBV21-1 and TRBJ1-1; the DNA was not used to check the table's D call, TRBD1. TRBV21-1 is noted as a pseudogene. This CDR3 has 14 residues.

This clone was seen a single time. The rearrangement uses TRBV6-1 and TRBJ1-1; D is unresolved. The CDR3 has 15 amino acids. V was cut by 0 bases and J by 5 bases, with 13 bases left in between. CDR1 MNHNS and CDR2 SASEGT come from the germline V gene. The CDR3 reads CASSEAAPPGTEAFF. CDR3 DNA: TGTGCCAGCAGTGAAGCGGCTCCCCCCGGGACTGAAGCTTTCTTT.